One sample yielded the 24 T cell receptor beta chains listed below, sequenced in a study of early T cells in non-severe SARS-CoV-2 infection. TCRdb re-called the 5' RACE reads with MiXCR, one entry per CDR3 protein. The sample contains tens of thousands of distinct CDR3 sequences, about 9.1% of which appear only once. Sequenced: whole blood. These TCRs come from an adult who was a healthcare worker with PCR-confirmed SARS-CoV-2 infection or an uninfected control (not recorded which).

This clonotype occurred many times. V usage is TRBV3-1 and J usage is TRBJ1-1; TRBD1 aligns across 11 bases. The CDR3 runs to 16 residues. Looked up from germline, CDR1 is LGHDT and CDR2 is YNNKEL (reference sequence). The V segment lost 3 bases and the J segment 3 bases; nucleotides outside the gene matches: 6. For the CDR3, the DNA is TGTGCCAGCAGCCACGGACAGGGGGCAGCGTACACTGAAGCTTTCTTT. Amino acid sequence: CASSHGQGAAYTEAFF.

This clonotype was recorded a few times. The chain uses TRBV2 and TRBJ2-3; 9 bases are shared with TRBD2. V gave up 0 bases and J gave up 1 base; unmatched junction bases: 5. Germline V CDR1 and CDR2: SNHLY, FYNNEI. This CDR3 comprises 17 residues. CDR3 in DNA: TGTGCCAGCAGTGAAGCGCTAGCTAGCGGGGGCACAGATACGCAGTATTTT. This sequence encodes CASSEALASGGTDTQYF.

This clonotype has more than one count but fewer than ten. V usage is TRBV5-1 and J usage is TRBJ2-7; TRBD2 aligns across 9 bases. The length of the CDR3 is 15 residues. Germline V lookup: CDR1 SGHRS, CDR2 YFSETQ. V lost 4 bases, J lost 2 bases, and 7 bases stayed unmatched. The CDR3 DNA reads TGCGCCAGCAGCGGTTTGGCGGGAGGGCCCTACGAGCAGTACTTC. It encodes CASSGLAGGPYEQYF.

This clonotype was observed many times. The chain joins TRBV20-1 to TRBJ1-3; the D gene is possibly TRBD1 (5 bases). The CDR3 has 16 residues. Per germline, CDR1 DFQATT and CDR2 SNEGSKA (reference sequence). The V end lost 2 bases, the J end lost 0 bases, and 14 bases lay between the germline ends. The CDR3 protein is CSARSGREISGNTIYF. The CDR3 DNA is TGCAGTGCTAGATCGGGACGGGAGATCTCTGGAAACACCATATATTTT.

The chain joins TRBV10-3 to TRBJ2-2; D gene uncertain. The V gene lost 8 bases and the J gene lost 1 base, with 8 bases spanning the gap. Germline CDR1 reads ENHRY; CDR2 reads SYGVKD. The CDR3 is 13 residues long. CDR3 bases: TGTGCCATCCTCGCGCAGAACACCGGGGAGCTGTTTTTT. It specifies CAILAQNTGELFF.

The J gene is TRBJ2-7, the V gene TRBV7-2, with D maybe TRBD1 (6 bases). Trimming shortened V by 7 bases and J by 3 bases, and 16 bases separated the two germline ends. The CDR3 consists of 14 residues. Germline CDR1 reads SGHTA; CDR2 reads FQGNSA. DNA of the CDR3: TGTGCCAGCACCCAGACGACAGGAAGCTACGAGCAGTACTTC. Translated: CASTQTTGSYEQYF.

This clonotype was seen only a few times. The chain links TRBV10-3 to TRBJ2-4; D is undetermined. The germline CDR1 and CDR2 sequences are ENHRY and SYGVKD. This CDR3 is built from 16 residues. Trimming took 3 bases from V and 0 from J, leaving 12 bases between them. In DNA form, the CDR3 reads TGTGCCATCAGTGATTACAGCTCCTTAGCCAAAAACATTCAGTACTTC. Amino acids: CAISDYSSLAKNIQYF.

This clonotype showed up many times. J is TRBJ1-4 and V is TRBV7-2; tentative D call: TRBD1 (6 bases). CDR3 size: 14 residues. Per germline, CDR1 SGHTA and CDR2 FQGNSA. V was shortened by 7 bases and J by 8 bases, with 17 bases between the two germline ends. The CDR3, as DNA: TGTGCCAGCACCCCCCCAGGGGCTGAAGAAAAACTGTTTTTT. It translates to CASTPPGAEEKLFF. The full variable domain, in which reference TRBV7-2 and TRBJ1-4 provide the parts outside the CDR3, is GAGVSQSPSNKVTEKGKDVELRCDPISGHTALYWYRQSLGQGLEFLIYFQGNSAPDKSGLPSDRFSAERTGGSVSTLTIQRTQQEDSAVYLCASTPPGAEEKLFFGSGTQLSVL.

This clonotype was counted many times. This chain joins TRBV12-3 or TRBV12-4 and TRBJ2-1; TRBD2 might be the D (5 bases). V lost 1 base, J lost 3 bases, and 10 bases lay in between. The length of the CDR3 is 15 residues. CDR3 bases: TGTGCCAGCAGTTTAGTGGGTAGCGTCTACAATGAGCAGTTCTTC. Translated, it gives CASSLVGSVYNEQFF.

There are many counts of this clonotype. J is TRBJ2-2 and V is TRBV30, with D perhaps TRBD2 (5 bases). The length of the CDR3 is 14 residues. Germline V gene lookup returns CDR1 GTSNPN and CDR2 SVGIG (reference sequence). Trimming pared 2 bases from V and 6 bases from J, leaving 13 bases between. The CDR3 protein is CAWSRRGSSGELFF. The CDR3 bases are TGTGCCTGGAGTCGGCGAGGGAGTTCCGGGGAGCTGTTTTTT.

This clonotype was found a few times. This chain links TRBV5-1 with TRBJ2-1; unclear D gene. V was clipped by 3 bases and J by 7 bases, with 14 bases between them. The CDR3 runs to 14 residues. The germline gives CDR1 SGHRS, CDR2 YFSETQ. CDR3 sequence: CASSSATIGNEQFF. CDR3 DNA sequence: TGCGCCAGCAGCTCTGCAACCATAGGGAATGAGCAGTTCTTC. Supplemented by reference TRBV5-1 and TRBJ2-1, the full variable domain reads KAGVTQTPRYLIKTRGQQVTLSCSPISGHRSVSWYQQTPGQGLQFLFEYFSETQRNKGNFPGRFSGRQFSNSRSEMNVSTLELGDSALYLCASSSATIGNEQFFGPGTRLTVL.

The CDR3 here is CASGGTENTEAFF. CDR3 nucleotides: TGTGCCAGCGGAGGGACAGAAAACACTGAAGCTTTCTTT. V usage is TRBV25-1 and J usage is TRBJ1-1; 7 positions agree with TRBD1. CDR3 length: 13 residues. Germline V gene data show CDR1 as MGHDK and CDR2 as SYGVNS. V was clipped by 8 bases and J by 2 bases; unmatched bases: 5.

This clonotype is termed medium-sized. CDR3 DNA: TGTGCCAGCAGCAACCCTCGACAGGGAAGTAGTGGAACCGGGGAGCTGTTTTTT. Residues: CASSNPRQGSSGTGELFF. V is TRBV7-8 and J is TRBJ2-2, with TRBD1 matching over 7 bases. V shed 5 bases and J 5 bases; nucleotides not matched to a gene: 17. The CDR3 is 18 amino acids. Germline CDR1 reads SGHVS; CDR2 reads FQNEAQ.

This clonotype was observed at least ten times. V and J are TRBV29-1 and TRBJ1-1; TRBD1 is a possible D gene (5 bases). The CDR3 totals 15 residues. The germline gives CDR1 SQVTM, CDR2 ANQGSEA. Trimming took 3 bases from V and 0 from J, leaving 14 bases between them. This CDR3 reads CSVDSGWGMNTEAFF. CDR3 coding DNA: TGCAGCGTTGATTCCGGGTGGGGGATGAACACTGAAGCTTTCTTT.

Many counts were recorded for this clonotype. The V and J genes are TRBV7-6 and TRBJ1-3; D is ambiguous. The V gene lost 4 bases and the J gene lost 4 bases, with 14 bases spanning the gap. CDR3 length: 15 residues. Germline CDR1 is SGHVS and CDR2 is FNYEAQ. CDR3 coding DNA: TGTGCCAGCAGCTCGGGCGAAGGGCGCGGAAACACCATATATTTT. Amino acids: CASSSGEGRGNTIYF.

The rearrangement joins TRBV5-1 to TRBJ2-4, with D perhaps matching TRBD1 (6 bases). The length of the CDR3 is 17 residues. V lost 0 bases and J 7 bases, leaving 20 bases between the germline ends. CDR1 is SGHRS, CDR2 YFSETQ, per germline. CDR3 sequence reads: CASSLEAGDRPQNIQYF. CDR3 nucleotide sequence: TGCGCCAGCAGCTTGGAAGCCGGTGACAGGCCCCAGAACATTCAGTACTTC.

This clonotype came up a few times. The chain joins TRBV10-2 to TRBJ2-5, with 14 bases matching TRBD2. The V segment lost 7 bases and the J segment 7 bases; nucleotides outside the gene matches: 5. Germline V gene sequence: CDR1 WSHSY, CDR2 SAAADI. The CDR3 is 14 residues long. This CDR3 reads CASKVGTSGGTQYF. The CDR3 DNA reads as TGCGCCAGCAAAGTCGGGACTAGCGGGGGGACCCAGTACTTC.

DNA of the CDR3: TGTGCCAGCAGTAAGGGACAGCTAAGCTACAATGAGCAGTTCTTC. It translates to CASSKGQLSYNEQFF. The rearrangement links TRBV6-5 to TRBJ2-1, with 7 bases matching TRBD1. V dropped 5 bases and J dropped 3; count of bases not matched to a gene: 7. The CDR3 totals 15 residues. Germline loops: CDR1 MNHEY, CDR2 SVGAGI.

This clonotype came up many times. This chain joins TRBV6-2 or TRBV6-3 and TRBJ2-3, with a weak D call TRBD1 (6 bases). CDR3 length: 15 amino acids. Deletions cut 6 bases from V and 1 base from J, with 14 bases between. The germline V gene has CDR1 MNHEY and CDR2 SVGEGT. The CDR3 here is CASRKPGQGTDTQYF. The CDR3 coding sequence is TGTGCCAGCAGGAAACCGGGACAAGGCACAGATACGCAGTATTTT.

This clonotype occurred many times. The J gene is TRBJ2-7, the V gene TRBV28, with D possibly TRBD1 on 6 matching bases. In germline, CDR1 is MDHEN, CDR2 SYDVKM. The ends were cut back, 4 bases at V and 3 bases at J, with 16 bases in the middle. The CDR3 loop spans 15 amino acids. CDR3 sequence reads: CASSSDRLLGYEQYF. The CDR3 DNA reads TGTGCCAGCAGTTCCGACAGGCTTTTGGGCTACGAGCAGTACTTC.

This chain uses TRBV5-1 with TRBJ1-1; D is possibly TRBD1 (5 bases). V lost 4 bases, J lost 6 bases, and 19 bases lay in between. There are 15 residues in the CDR3. Germline loops: CDR1 SGHRS, CDR2 YFSETQ. The CDR3 coding sequence is TGCGCCAGCAGCAAAGGGACGGGTTCCGGTGCTGAAGCTTTCTTT. Translating it yields CASSKGTGSGAEAFF.

This clonotype was recorded a few times. The chain has TRBV9 and TRBJ1-2; D gene unclear. Trimming pared 0 bases from V and 4 bases from J, leaving 4 bases between. The CDR3 contains 12 residues. CDR1 and CDR2 from the germline V gene are SGDLS and YYNGEE. CDR3 in amino acids: CASSVGGYGYTF. The CDR3 DNA is TGTGCCAGCAGCGTAGGCGGCTATGGCTACACCTTC.

The CDR3 region is CASSLPGQGVDGYTF. The CDR3 DNA is TGTGCCAGCAGCTTACCGGGACAGGGGGTCGATGGCTACACCTTC. V is TRBV7-6 and J is TRBJ1-2; TRBD1 matches at 11 bases. J lost 6 bases, V lost 2 bases, and 5 bases had no gene match. Looked up from germline, CDR1 is SGHVS and CDR2 is FNYEAQ. The CDR3 is 15 amino acids.

Many counts were recorded for this clonotype. This rearrangement joins TRBV6-1 to TRBJ1-1; D call uncertain. The CDR3 runs to 14 residues. CDR1 is MNHNS, CDR2 SASEGT, per germline. V was pared by 1 base and J by 8 bases, with 14 bases between. CDR3 DNA sequence: TGTGCCAGCAGTGAAGTTGGTTCGTCTTCGGAAGCTTTCTTT. Its translation is CASSEVGSSSEAFF.